This passage covers 21 T cell receptor beta chains from one sample sequenced in a study of identical twins. TCRdb recomputed calls from the 5' RACE reads with MiXCR, one row per CDR3 protein. The data contain around 1.7 million distinct CDR3 sequences, 25% to 35% of them singletons. Input material: cord blood. The source is a newborn girl in good health.

This chain connects TRBV6-5 to TRBJ1-1; D unresolved. This CDR3 has 13 residues. Trimming took off 6 bases at V and 4 bases at J, with 12 bases between the two ends. CDR1 and CDR2 (germline): MNHEY, SVGAGI. The CDR3 DNA sequence: TGTGCCAGCAGCTACAGCGGCGTCACTGAAGCTTTCTTT. Translation: CASSYSGVTEAFF.

DNA for the CDR3: TGCAGTGCTTCCCGGGACGAAGCTTTCTTT. Protein product: CSASRDEAFF. The chain uses TRBV20-1 and TRBJ1-1; possibly TRBD1 for D (5 bases). Trimming shortened V by 5 bases and J by 8 bases, and 9 bases separated the two germline ends. The CDR3 loop spans 10 amino acids. Germline assignment: CDR1 DFQATT and CDR2 SNEGSKA (reference sequence).

Of note for this clonotype: A read error may account for a junction end that differs from germline. This rearrangement joins TRBV7-9 to TRBJ2-1, with D unclear. The CDR3 covers 14 residues. CDR1 and CDR2 (germline): SEHNR, FQNEAQ (reference sequence). The CDR3 nucleotides are TGTGCCTGCAGCTTATTCACCCAAAACAATGAGCAGTTCTTC. Translating gives CACSLFTQNNEQFF.

This chain uses TRBV4-1 with TRBJ2-4; D uncertain. Germline V gene data show CDR1 as MGHRA and CDR2 as YSYEKL. V was shortened by 2 bases and J by 8 bases, with 10 bases between the two germline ends. The CDR3 contains 13 residues. The CDR3 DNA sequence: TGCGCCAGCAGCCAACGGGCAGGAGACATTCAGTACTTC. Amino acid sequence: CASSQRAGDIQYF.

This chain uses TRBV5-4 with TRBJ2-3, with TRBD2 identical over 11 bases. This CDR3 comprises 19 residues. CDR1 and CDR2 (germline): SGHNT, YYREEE (reference sequence). Trimming cost V 2 bases and J 1 base; bases outside gene matches: 12. In DNA form, the CDR3 reads TGTGCCAGCAGCTTAGTTCTTTCTAGCGGGAGGTTCCGCACAGATACGCAGTATTTT. The encoded protein is CASSLVLSSGRFRTDTQYF.

The chain joins TRBV27 to TRBJ1-2; D gene uncertain. The V gene lost 6 bases and the J gene lost 10 bases, with 6 bases spanning the gap. The CDR3 loop spans 9 amino acids. Germline V gene lookup returns CDR1 MNHEY and CDR2 SMNVEV (reference sequence). CDR3 sequence: CASSQPYTF. The DNA for the CDR3 is TGTGCCAGCAGCCAGCCCTACACCTTC.

The chain is built from TRBV2 and TRBJ1-1; tentative D call: TRBD1 (5 bases). The germline CDR1 and CDR2 sequences are SNHLY and FYNNEI. This CDR3 spans 14 amino acids. Trimming pared 7 bases from V and 1 base from J, leaving 13 bases between. The CDR3 region has the DNA TGTGCCAGCACCATGGGGACGGCGAACACTGAAGCTTTCTTT. Its translation is CASTMGTANTEAFF.

This clonotype was counted only a few times. V is TRBV20-1 and J is TRBJ1-5, with 7 nucleotides matching TRBD1. The CDR3 covers 11 residues. Per germline, CDR1 DFQATT and CDR2 SNEGSKA (reference sequence). The trim removed 6 bases at V and 11 bases at J, leaving 7 bases unmatched. CDR3 nucleotides: TGCAGTGCCCCGAGGGGGCTTTCCCAGCATTTT. Encoded protein: CSAPRGLSQHF.

This chain uses TRBV5-1 with TRBJ2-5; 9 bases are a match to TRBD1. Germline V gene lookup returns CDR1 SGHRS and CDR2 YFSETQ. The CDR3 extends over 16 amino acids. V dropped 5 bases and J dropped 11; count of bases not matched to a gene: 19. CDR3 region: CASRQTTGTGTHGQYF. The DNA for the CDR3 is TGCGCCAGCAGACAGACGACCGGGACAGGGACTCACGGGCAGTACTTC.

This clonotype was detected a few times. The chain employs TRBV12-3 or TRBV12-4 and TRBJ2-6; the D gene is possibly TRBD1 (5 bases). The CDR3 is 18 residues long. V lost 6 bases to trimming and J lost 2 bases, with 20 bases between them. CDR3 sequence: CASSPRAISLTGANVLTF. The CDR3 region has the DNA TGTGCCAGCAGCCCCAGGGCCATTAGTCTGACTGGGGCCAACGTCCTGACTTTC.

About this clonotype itself: This sequence may be a read error, since a much larger clone differs from it by one base. The J gene is TRBJ2-1, the V gene TRBV12-3 or TRBV12-4; TRBD1 agrees at 7 bases. The CDR3 is 15 amino acids. The V segment lost 5 bases and the J segment 10 bases; nucleotides outside the gene matches: 14. The DNA for the CDR3 is TGTGCCAGCAGTCCCAGACAGGGATCCTCCATCGAGCAGTTCTTC. Amino acids: CASSPRQGSSIEQFF.

In its sample, this clonotype was seen a few times. V usage is TRBV5-1 and J usage is TRBJ2-7, with D possibly being TRBD2 (5 bases). Trimming took 2 bases from V and 7 from J, leaving 19 bases between them. From germline, CDR1 is SGHRS and CDR2 YFSETQ. This CDR3 spans 15 amino acids. CDR3 region: CASSFVRDGNNEQYF. For the CDR3, the DNA is TGCGCCAGCAGCTTCGTGAGGGATGGTAACAATGAGCAGTACTTC.

The chain has TRBV19 and TRBJ2-3, with TRBD2 identical over 11 bases. The germline V gene encodes CDR1 LNHDA and CDR2 SQIVND (reference sequence). The length of the CDR3 is 15 residues. After removal of 4 bases from V and 8 bases from J, the junction contained 8 bases not matched to a gene. CDR3 residues: CASSTGTSGRGTQYF. CDR3 DNA: TGTGCCAGTAGTACCGGGACTAGCGGACGCGGTACGCAGTATTTT.

The rearrangement uses TRBV28 and TRBJ2-5; D call uncertain. The germline V gene has CDR1 MDHEN and CDR2 SYDVKM. The CDR3 is made up of 11 amino acids. The germline V and J ends were trimmed by 4 bases and 9 bases, with 9 bases remaining between them. The CDR3 nucleotides read TGTGCCAGCAGTTCCCAGGCGGCCCAGTACTTC. This translates into CASSSQAAQYF.

This clonotype was seen more than once but under ten times. The CDR3 sequence is CASRVGLAPAPQFF. In DNA form, the CDR3 reads TGTGCCAGCAGAGTCGGACTAGCCCCCGCCCCACAGTTCTTC. This chain links TRBV14 with TRBJ2-1; TRBD2 aligns across 8 bases. Losses at the gene ends were 6 bases for V and 13 bases for J; bases not matched to a gene: 14. The germline gives CDR1 SGHDN, CDR2 FVKESK. The length of the CDR3 is 14 residues.

V usage is TRBV29-1 and J usage is TRBJ2-7; 7 nucleotides align to TRBD1. Germline CDR1 and CDR2: SQVTM and ANQGSEA. V lost 4 bases to trimming and J lost 3 bases; unmatched junction nucleotides: 6. CDR3 size: 13 residues. The CDR3 is CSVADRAIYEQYF. For the CDR3, the DNA is TGCAGCGTTGCCGACAGGGCCATCTACGAGCAGTACTTC.

The DNA for the CDR3 is TGTGCCAGCAGTCCCATAGGCAACTATGGCTACACCTTC. Translated: CASSPIGNYGYTF. The chain has TRBV28 and TRBJ1-2; no definite D call. Trimming shortened V by 5 bases and J by 2 bases, and 9 bases separated the two germline ends. Germline values: CDR1 MDHEN, CDR2 SYDVKM. The CDR3 sequence is 13 residues long.

The CDR3 DNA is TGTGCCAGCAGTTTAAAAGCGGTGACGGGGCAGTACTTC. Protein product: CASSLKAVTGQYF. The V call is TRBV27, the J call TRBJ2-5; possible D gene TRBD2, 5 bases. Trimming removed 2 bases at V and 11 bases at J, with 15 bases between. Germline V lookup: CDR1 MNHEY, CDR2 SMNVEV (reference sequence). This CDR3 comprises 13 residues.

This clonotype has only a few counts. The chain combines TRBV19 with TRBJ2-7; D might be TRBD1 (5 bases). The CDR3 loop spans 14 amino acids. Trimming took 2 bases from V and 0 from J, leaving 8 bases between them. CDR1 and CDR2 (germline): LNHDA, SQIVND (reference sequence). CDR3 nucleotides: TGTGCCAGTAGTATATCGGACATCTCCTACGAGCAGTACTTC. Encoded protein: CASSISDISYEQYF.

This clonotype appeared a few times. This chain connects TRBV4-1 to TRBJ1-1, with TRBD1 identical over 11 bases. Germline CDR1 and CDR2: MGHRA and YSYEKL. Germline trimming cut 1 base from V and 4 bases from J; bases unmatched to any gene: 8. The CDR3 totals 17 residues. The CDR3 DNA sequence: TGCGCCAGCAGCCAAGGCAACCTCGGGACAGGGGGCACTGAAGCTTTCTTT. It translates to CASSQGNLGTGGTEAFF.

This clonotype was counted ten times or more. The chain couples TRBV20-1 to TRBJ1-2, with a possible D match to TRBD1 (5 bases). The V gene lost 1 base and the J gene lost 8 bases, with 11 bases spanning the gap. This CDR3 has 12 amino acids. Germline V lookup: CDR1 DFQATT, CDR2 SNEGSKA (reference sequence). CDR3 in DNA: TGCAGTGCTAGAGGTCAGGGAGGCGGCTACACCTTC. Its translation is CSARGQGGGYTF.